The clone carrying this TCR beta chain was seen ten or more times. V shed 4 bases and J 4 bases; nucleotides not matched to a gene: 2. The CDR3 length is 16 residues. CDR1 is SGHRS and CDR2 is YFSETQ in the germline V gene. TCRdb reanalysed the RT-PCR reads using MiXCR and keeps one entry per CDR3 protein. The table includes about 700,000 distinct CDR3 sequences, approximately 15% detected once. The source is a female donor in good health, serving as a healthy control. The sequenced sample consisted of memory CD4+ T cells from blood. The chain links TRBV5-1 to TRBJ2-2; 15 bases are a match to TRBD2. The CDR3 protein is CASSGGLAGGTGELFF. CDR3 nucleotides: TGCGCCAGCAGCGGGGGACTAGCGGGAGGCACCGGGGAGCTGTTTTTT.